This paragraph reports one TCR beta chain. The sample comes from a study of OX40 agonist ivuxolimab in advanced cancers. Generated by immunoSEQ multiplex PCR, the TCRdb table keeps only in-frame clones and is missing some. The repertoire holds 70,000 to 85,000 clones, about 87% seen once, with around 0.98% in the top ten. The germline CDR1 and CDR2 sequences are KGHSH and LQKENI. The V gene end was trimmed by 2 bases and the J gene end by 2 bases; junction bases not matched to a gene: 7. The CDR3 runs 16 residues. The chain employs TRBV18 and TRBJ2-5; TRBD2 agrees at 8 bases. The sample consisted of CD4+ or CD8+ T cells sorted from blood, taken in a trial of the OX40 agonist ivuxolimab. The receptor was derived from an adult with an advanced solid tumor such as melanoma, head and neck, liver or kidney cancer. CDR3 protein: CASSPFTSGSQETQYF. The CDR3 DNA is TGTGCCAGCTCACCATTCACTAGCGGATCTCAAGAGACCCAGTACTTC.